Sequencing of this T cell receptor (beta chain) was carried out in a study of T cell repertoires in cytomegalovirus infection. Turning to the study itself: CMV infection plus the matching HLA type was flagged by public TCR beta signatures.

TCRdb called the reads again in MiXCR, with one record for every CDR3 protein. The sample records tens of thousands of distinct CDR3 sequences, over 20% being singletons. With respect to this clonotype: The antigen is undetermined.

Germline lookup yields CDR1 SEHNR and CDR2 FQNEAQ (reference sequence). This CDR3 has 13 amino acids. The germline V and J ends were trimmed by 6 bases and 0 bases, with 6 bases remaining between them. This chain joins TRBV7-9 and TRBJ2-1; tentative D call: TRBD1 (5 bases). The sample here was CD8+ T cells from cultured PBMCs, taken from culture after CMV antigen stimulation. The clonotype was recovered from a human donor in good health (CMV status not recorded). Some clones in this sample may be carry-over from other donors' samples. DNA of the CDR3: TGTGCCAGCAGGACAGTCTCCTACAATGAGCAGTTCTTC. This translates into CASRTVSYNEQFF. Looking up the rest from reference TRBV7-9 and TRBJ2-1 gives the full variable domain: DTGVSQNPRHKITKRGQNVTFRCDPISEHNRLYWYRQTLGQGPEFLTYFQNEAQLEKSRLLSDRFSAERPKGSFSTLEIQRTEQGDSAMYLCASRTVSYNEQFFGPGTRLTVL.